Below, 28 T cell receptor beta chains from the same sample are listed, as sequenced in a study of shared clonotypes between healthy human individuals (dated by TCRdb to between 2020 and 2021). Library preparation employed the immunoSEQ multiplex PCR assay. TCRdb's version of the immuneACCESS table is confined to in-frame rearrangements and falls short of the full clone set. An unresolved V gene accounts for under half of the shortfall where checked; the remainder is of unknown origin. Recorded for this sample are fewer than 3 million clones; 80% to 95% of them occurred a single time. 0.37% of the sample is held by the ten biggest clonotypes. Sequenced: naive CD4+ T cells from PBMCs. This specimen's cell subset or site label, per the study, means: CD45RA+ positively selected. The origin of the receptors is a man between 18 and 35 years old in good health. Some clones in this sample may be carry-over from other donors' samples.

Remarks on this clone: Within the sample, other DNA sequences also encode this same CDR3. The chain is built from TRBV5-4 and TRBJ2-5; 9 bases are a match to TRBD2. Germline V gene data show CDR1 as SGHNT and CDR2 as YYREEE (reference sequence). The CDR3 loop spans 14 amino acids. J lost 4 bases, V lost 2 bases, and 3 bases had no gene match. CDR3 DNA sequence: TGTGCCAGCAGCTTAGCGGGAGGACGAGAGACCCAGTACTTC. Translated: CASSLAGGRETQYF.

The gene calls are TRBV19 and TRBJ2-1; 8 bases map to TRBD2. The trim removed 5 bases at V and 7 bases at J, leaving 4 bases unmatched. CDR1 and CDR2 from the germline V gene are LNHDA and SQIVND (reference sequence). The CDR3 extends over 13 amino acids. The CDR3 sequence: CASSFSGINEQFF. CDR3 nucleotide sequence: TGTGCCAGTAGTTTTAGCGGGATTAATGAGCAGTTCTTC.

The chain employs TRBV27 and TRBJ2-3; 8 bases are a match to TRBD2. In germline, CDR1 is MNHEY, CDR2 SMNVEV (reference sequence). Trimming removed 6 bases from V and 6 bases from J; junction bases left unmatched: 17. The CDR3 runs 17 residues. The chain's CDR3 is CASRTAGVALWFDTQYF. The CDR3 nucleotides are TGTGCCAGCAGAACAGCGGGAGTTGCCCTTTGGTTCGATACGCAGTATTTT.

The chain recombines TRBV7-3 with TRBJ2-7, with TRBD1 identical over 9 bases. CDR3 size: 14 residues. Germline CDR1 and CDR2: SGHTA and FQGTGA. Trimming cost V 5 bases and J 3 bases; bases outside gene matches: 5. The CDR3 DNA reads TGTGCCAGCAGCCCGGGACAGGGCCGCTACGAGCAGTACTTC. It codes for CASSPGQGRYEQYF.

The J gene is TRBJ2-2, the V gene TRBV7-3; 15 bases match TRBD2. With V trimmed by 5 bases and J by 5 bases, 3 bases remained unmatched. The CDR3 is made up of 16 amino acids. From germline, CDR1 is SGHTA and CDR2 FQGTGA. The CDR3 DNA reads TGTGCCAGCAGCGCAGGACTAGCGGGAGGGACCGGGGAGCTGTTTTTT. Translating gives CASSAGLAGGTGELFF.

J is TRBJ1-1 and V is TRBV4-2; D is undetermined. Germline loops: CDR1 LGHNA, CDR2 YNFKEQ. The CDR3 covers 17 residues. The ends were cut back, 0 bases at V and 1 base at J, with 15 bases in the middle. The CDR3 DNA reads as TGTGCCAGCAGCCAAGATCTTTCGGGGAGAGGGAACACTGAAGCTTTCTTT. Protein sequence: CASSQDLSGRGNTEAFF.

The chain recombines TRBV15 with TRBJ2-7, with D unclear. The CDR3 is 12 residues long. The germline gives CDR1 LNHNV, CDR2 YYDKDF (reference sequence). The V end lost 0 bases, the J end lost 6 bases, and 6 bases lay between the germline ends. The CDR3, as DNA: TGTGCCACCAGCAGAGAAGTAGGCGAGCAGTACTTC. Amino acids: CATSREVGEQYF.

The V call is TRBV6-6, the J call TRBJ2-1; D gene uncertain. Germline CDR1 and CDR2: MNHNY and SVGAGI (reference sequence). Trimming removed 2 bases from V and 7 bases from J, with 9 bases in between. The CDR3 extends over 13 amino acids. CDR3 nucleotide sequence: TGTGCCAGCAGTTACGGTCGCAAGAATGAGCAGTTCTTC. As protein: CASSYGRKNEQFF.

The chain is built from TRBV2 and TRBJ2-3; 8 nucleotides agree with TRBD1. The CDR3 extends over 16 amino acids. Germline V gene sequence: CDR1 SNHLY, CDR2 FYNNEI. J lost 4 bases, V lost 1 base, and 7 bases had no gene match. The CDR3 region has the DNA TGTGCCAGCAGTGAAGGTACAGGGGGATTGGCAGATACGCAGTATTTT. Amino acids: CASSEGTGGLADTQYF. The full variable domain, its missing parts supplied by reference TRBV2 and TRBJ2-3, is EPEVTQTPSHQVTQMGQEVILRCVPISNHLYFYWYRQILGQKVEFLVSFYNNEISEKSEIFDDQFSVERPDGSNFTLKIRSTKLEDSAMYFCASSEGTGGLADTQYFGPGTRLTVL.

This chain links TRBV10-3 with TRBJ2-7, with 8 bases that match TRBD2. The junction had 6 bases not matched to a gene; V was cut back by 4 bases and J by 4 bases. Germline V CDR1 and CDR2: ENHRY, SYGVKD. The CDR3 runs to 14 residues. This chain's CDR3 is CAISGSGSRYEQYF. As DNA, the CDR3 is TGTGCCATCAGTGGGAGCGGGAGTAGATACGAGCAGTACTTC.

This clone was recorded only once. The chain uses TRBV28 and TRBJ1-5; D gene uncertain. Germline V lookup: CDR1 MDHEN, CDR2 SYDVKM. Trimming left V 6 bases short and J 0 bases short, with 15 bases between. CDR3 length: 16 residues. As DNA, the CDR3 is TGTGCCAGCAGCGCCCCGGAACACCTTAGCAATCAGCCCCAGCATTTT. Its protein product is CASSAPEHLSNQPQHF.

The chain joins TRBV4-2 to TRBJ1-1; the match to TRBD1 covers 9 bases. Germline trimming cut 7 bases from V and 1 base from J; bases unmatched to any gene: 7. Per germline, CDR1 LGHNA and CDR2 YNFKEQ. The CDR3 is made up of 15 amino acids. CDR3 in amino acids: CASNRGRRTNTEAFF. CDR3 DNA: TGTGCCAGCAACAGGGGGCGCCGGACGAACACTGAAGCTTTCTTT.

The gene calls are TRBV30 and TRBJ1-5; 8 bases fit TRBD1. The CDR3 spans 20 residues. V lost 2 bases, J lost 3 bases, and 21 bases stayed unmatched. CDR1 is GTSNPN, CDR2 SVGIG, per germline (reference sequence). CDR3 region: CAWSSSSRDYRTGFNQPQHF. CDR3 nucleotide sequence: TGTGCCTGGAGTTCCTCTTCTAGGGATTACAGGACAGGGTTCAATCAGCCCCAGCATTTT.

The gene calls are TRBV25-1 and TRBJ2-5; 8 bases map to TRBD2. Trimming removed 2 bases from V and 2 bases from J; junction bases left unmatched: 7. The germline V gene encodes CDR1 MGHDK and CDR2 SYGVNS. This CDR3 is built from 16 residues. DNA of the CDR3: TGTGCCAGCAGTGAAGCACGGGCTAGCGGGCAAGAGACCCAGTACTTC. Protein product: CASSEARASGQETQYF.

The rearrangement joins TRBV29-1 to TRBJ2-7; D unclear. The CDR3 extends over 13 amino acids. V lost 3 bases and J 4 bases, leaving 13 bases between the germline ends. CDR1 SQVTM and CDR2 ANQGSEA come from the germline V gene. In DNA form, the CDR3 reads TGCAGCGTTGACGGCAGAGGATCGTACGAGCAGTACTTC. Protein: CSVDGRGSYEQYF.

This chain connects TRBV5-4 to TRBJ2-1; D unresolved. The length of the CDR3 is 11 residues. V dropped 2 bases and J dropped 8 bases, with 5 bases sitting between them. The germline CDR1 and CDR2 sequences are SGHNT and YYREEE (reference sequence). DNA for the CDR3: TGTGCCAGCAGCTTAAGGGATGAGCAGTTCTTC. As protein: CASSLRDEQFF.

The CDR3 DNA is TGTGCCAGCAGTATCACAGGGGCCACCTACAATGAGCAGTTCTTC. It translates to CASSITGATYNEQFF. The V call is TRBV7-9, the J call TRBJ2-1, with 7 nucleotides matching TRBD1. CDR3 size: 15 residues. CDR1 and CDR2 (germline): SEHNR, FQNEAQ (reference sequence). Trimming cost V 6 bases and J 2 bases; bases outside gene matches: 7.

This sequence joins TRBV14 and TRBJ2-1; D remains ambiguous. Germline lookup yields CDR1 SGHDN and CDR2 FVKESK. Trimming left V 0 bases short and J 1 base short, with 7 bases between. CDR3 length equals 15 residues. In nucleotides, the CDR3 is TGTGCCAGCAGCCAAGATCAGGCTTCCTACAATGAGCAGTTCTTC. It yields the protein CASSQDQASYNEQFF.

This chain joins TRBV9 and TRBJ1-1; 10 nucleotides match TRBD1. Germline assignment: CDR1 SGDLS and CDR2 YYNGEE. The CDR3 is made up of 15 amino acids. Trimming took 4 bases from V and 4 from J; bases not matched to a gene: 7. CDR3 DNA: TGTGCCAGCAGCTCCCGACAGGGGGCAAGCACTGAAGCTTTCTTT. As protein: CASSSRQGASTEAFF. Variable domain in full (rest from reference TRBV9 and TRBJ1-1): DSGVTQTPKHLITATGQRVTLRCSPRSGDLSVYWYQQSLDQGLQFLIQYYNGEERAKGNILERFSAQQFPDLHSELNLSSLELGDSALYFCASSSRQGASTEAFFGQGTRLTVV.

The chain links TRBV7-8 to TRBJ1-5; D not certain. V lost 2 bases and J lost 8, with 10 bases in between. The CDR3 loop spans 13 amino acids. CDR1 SGHVS and CDR2 FQNEAQ come from the germline V gene. The CDR3 bases are TGTGCCAGCAGCTTATTCGTGTCAGAGCCCCAGCATTTT. Translating it yields CASSLFVSEPQHF.

This rearrangement joins TRBV27 to TRBJ1-4, with TRBD1 as a possible D gene (5 bases). The CDR3 covers 15 residues. The germline V and J ends were trimmed by 5 bases and 0 bases, with 10 bases remaining between them. Germline V gene data show CDR1 as MNHEY and CDR2 as SMNVEV (reference sequence). This CDR3 reads CASSAGGATNEKLFF. For the CDR3, the DNA is TGTGCCAGCAGTGCGGGGGGGGCAACTAATGAAAAACTGTTTTTT.

The rearrangement links TRBV7-2 to TRBJ2-7; 10 nucleotides agree with TRBD1. The V gene end was trimmed by 5 bases and the J gene end by 3 bases; junction bases not matched to a gene: 7. Germline V gene sequence: CDR1 SGHTA, CDR2 FQGNSA. The CDR3 is 15 amino acids. The CDR3, as DNA: TGTGCCAGCAGCCTAGACAGGGGGCTGTACTACGAGCAGTACTTC. Its translation: CASSLDRGLYYEQYF.

V usage is TRBV30 and J usage is TRBJ1-3; 7 bases fit TRBD1. There are 16 residues in the CDR3. V was pared by 4 bases and J by 4 bases, with 13 bases of the junction left unmatched. Germline CDR1 GTSNPN, CDR2 SVGIG (reference sequence). The CDR3 DNA follows: TGTGCCTGGAAAGGGGGCCACCCGAGAGGGGGAAACACCATATATTTT. Encoded protein: CAWKGGHPRGGNTIYF.

In this sample, this clone turned up once. This rearrangement joins TRBV7-9 to TRBJ2-6, with D unresolved. V lost 1 base and J lost 2, with 12 bases in between. Germline CDR1 and CDR2: SEHNR and FQNEAQ (reference sequence). The CDR3 totals 17 residues. Here the CDR3 reads CASSLGSWVAGANVLTF. CDR3 nucleotide sequence: TGTGCCAGCAGCTTAGGTTCTTGGGTCGCTGGGGCCAACGTCCTGACTTTC.

The sample holds one count of this clone. The chain joins TRBV25-1 to TRBJ1-4; D gene ambiguous. The CDR3 consists of 14 residues. Germline V gene lookup returns CDR1 MGHDK and CDR2 SYGVNS. Trimming pared 7 bases from V and 3 bases from J, leaving 12 bases between. As DNA, the CDR3 is TGTGCCAGCACCCCTGGCAGATCTAATGAAAAACTGTTTTTT. Translation: CASTPGRSNEKLFF.

The chain uses TRBV20-1 and TRBJ2-1; possibly TRBD2 for D (5 bases). CDR3 size: 11 residues. Germline CDR1 is DFQATT and CDR2 is SNEGSKA (reference sequence). With 6 bases removed from V and 10 bases from J, the gap between germline ends came to 13 bases. CDR3 amino acids: CSANSALEQFF. The CDR3, as DNA: TGCAGTGCCAATAGCGCGCTGGAGCAGTTCTTC.

Worth noting for this clone: The same CDR3 arises from other DNA sequences in this sample as well. The chain joins TRBV28 to TRBJ2-7, with D perhaps TRBD1 (6 bases). The V and J ends lost 6 bases and 4 bases respectively, with 10 bases between them. CDR1 is MDHEN and CDR2 is SYDVKM in the germline V gene. CDR3 length: 12 amino acids. CDR3 bases: TGTGCCAGCAGCTCAACAGGGTACGAGCAGTACTTC. It specifies CASSSTGYEQYF.

The chain recombines TRBV28 with TRBJ1-3, with TRBD1 as a possible D gene (6 bases). Deletions cut 9 bases from V and 1 base from J, with 13 bases between. This CDR3 has 14 amino acids. Germline CDR1 MDHEN, CDR2 SYDVKM. CDR3 region: CASCRGSSGNTIYF. CDR3 bases: TGTGCCAGTTGTAGGGGGTCTTCTGGAAACACCATATATTTT.